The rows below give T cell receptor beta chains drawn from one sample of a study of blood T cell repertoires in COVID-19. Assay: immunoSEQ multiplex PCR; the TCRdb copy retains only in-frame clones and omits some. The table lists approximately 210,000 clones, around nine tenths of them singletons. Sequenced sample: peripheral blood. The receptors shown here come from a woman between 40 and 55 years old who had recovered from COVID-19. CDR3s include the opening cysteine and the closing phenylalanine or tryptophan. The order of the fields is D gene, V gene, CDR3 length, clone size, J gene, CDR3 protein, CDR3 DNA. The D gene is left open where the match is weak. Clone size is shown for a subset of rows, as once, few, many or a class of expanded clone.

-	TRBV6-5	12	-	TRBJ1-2	CASTAPGLGYTF	TGTGCCAGCACTGCTCCGGGACTCGGCTACACCTTC
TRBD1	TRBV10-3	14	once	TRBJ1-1	CATTSQGAGSEAFF	TGTGCCACCACGTCACAGGGGGCAGGATCTGAAGCTTTCTTT
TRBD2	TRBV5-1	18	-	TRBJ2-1	CASSPGTSGASSYNEQFF	TGCGCCAGCAGCCCCGGGACTAGCGGGGCCTCATCCTACAATGAGCAGTTCTTC
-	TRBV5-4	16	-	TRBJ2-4	CASSLGLGAAKNIQYF	TGTGCCAGCAGCTTGGGATTGGGGGCGGCCAAAAACATTCAGTACTTC
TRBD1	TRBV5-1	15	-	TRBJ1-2	CASSRVGTDLYGYTF	TGCGCCAGCAGCCGAGTTGGGACAGACCTCTATGGCTACACCTTC
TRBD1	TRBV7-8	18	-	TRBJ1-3	CASTRGQGSLTSGNTIYF	TGTGCCAGCACGAGGGGACAGGGGAGCCTAACCTCTGGAAACACCATATATTTT
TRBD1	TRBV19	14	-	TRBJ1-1	CASSVTGAWTEAFF	TGTGCCAGTAGTGTTACAGGGGCGTGGACTGAAGCTTTCTTT
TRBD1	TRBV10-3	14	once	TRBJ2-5	CAIGETGGQETQYF	TGTGCCATCGGGGAGACAGGGGGTCAAGAGACCCAGTACTTC
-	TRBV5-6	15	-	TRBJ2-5	CASSPGGATVETQYF	TGTGCCAGCAGCCCCGGAGGGGCGACGGTCGAGACCCAGTACTTC
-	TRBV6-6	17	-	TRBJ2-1	CASSPLTKGTDLGEQFF	TGTGCCAGCAGTCCCCTCACAAAGGGGACTGACCTTGGGGAGCAGTTCTTC
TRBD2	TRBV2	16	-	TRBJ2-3	CASTRTSGISTDTQYF	TGTGCCAGCACCAGGACTAGCGGGATAAGCACAGATACGCAGTATTTT
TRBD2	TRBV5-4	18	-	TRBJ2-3	CASSPGTSGLGRTDTQYF	TGTGCCAGCAGCCCAGGGACTAGCGGACTAGGTAGAACAGATACGCAGTATTTT
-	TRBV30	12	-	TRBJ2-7	CAWRGGSYEQYF	TGTGCCTGGAGAGGCGGTTCCTACGAGCAGTACTTC
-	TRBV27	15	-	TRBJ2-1	CASSRDRGSYNEQFF	TGTGCCAGCAGCCGTGACAGAGGCTCCTACAATGAGCAGTTCTTC
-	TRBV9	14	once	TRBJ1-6	CASSSPDYNSPLHF	TGTGCCAGCAGCAGTCCAGATTATAATTCACCCCTCCACTTT
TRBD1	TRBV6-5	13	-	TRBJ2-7	CASGTESYYEQYF	TGTGCCAGCGGGACAGAGAGTTACTACGAGCAGTACTTC
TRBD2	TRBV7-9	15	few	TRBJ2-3	CASTRGIRGTDTQYF	TGTGCCAGCACGCGGGGGATCAGAGGCACAGATACGCAGTATTTT
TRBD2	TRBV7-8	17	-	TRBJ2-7	CASSLFRSGTSDYEQYF	TGTGCCAGCAGCTTATTCCGTTCCGGGACTAGCGACTACGAGCAGTACTTC
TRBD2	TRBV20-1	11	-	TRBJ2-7	CSAAGPNEQYF	TGCAGTGCAGCGGGACCTAACGAGCAGTACTTC
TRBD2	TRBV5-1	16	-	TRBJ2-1	CASSRTTSGRENEQFF	TGCGCCAGCAGCCGGACGACTAGCGGGAGAGAAAATGAGCAGTTCTTC
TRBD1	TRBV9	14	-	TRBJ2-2	CASSADRGAGELFF	TGTGCCAGCAGCGCGGACAGGGGCGCCGGGGAGCTGTTTTTT
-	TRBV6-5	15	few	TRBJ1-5	CASTLRGVASQPQHF	TGTGCCAGCACCCTCCGCGGGGTGGCTAGTCAGCCCCAGCATTTT
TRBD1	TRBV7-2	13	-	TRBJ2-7	CASSRTGSYEQYF	TGTGCCAGCAGCCGGACAGGGTCTTACGAGCAGTACTTC
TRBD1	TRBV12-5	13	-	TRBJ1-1	CASGLQGITEAFF	TGTGCTAGTGGGCTACAGGGGATCACTGAAGCTTTCTTT
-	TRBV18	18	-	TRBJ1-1	CASSPRTVTSNTNTEAFF	TGTGCCAGCTCACCACGGACAGTCACGAGCAACACTAACACTGAAGCTTTCTTT
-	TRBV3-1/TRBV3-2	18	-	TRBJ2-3	CASSRSGSGFTRTDTQYF	TGTGCCAGCAGCCGGTCAGGTTCGGGGTTCACACGAACAGATACGCAGTATTTT
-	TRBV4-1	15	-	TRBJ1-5	CASSREGDSNQPQHF	TGCGCCAGCAGCCGCGAGGGGGATAGCAATCAGCCCCAGCATTTT
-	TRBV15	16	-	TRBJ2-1	CATSRLPPVLRDEQFF	TGTGCCACCAGCAGACTACCCCCGGTCCTACGGGATGAGCAGTTCTTC
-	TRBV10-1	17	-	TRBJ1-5	CASSEKFDGDSNQPQHF	TGCGCCAGCAGTGAGAAGTTTGACGGAGATAGCAATCAGCCCCAGCATTTT
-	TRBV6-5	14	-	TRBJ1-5	CASTPDISNQPQHF	TGTGCCAGCACCCCAGACATTAGCAATCAGCCCCAGCATTTT
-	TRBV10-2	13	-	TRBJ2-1	CASSERLVNEQFF	TGCGCCAGCAGTGAACGACTAGTGAATGAGCAGTTCTTC
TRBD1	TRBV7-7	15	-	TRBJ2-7	CASSLATGGLGEQYF	TGTGCCAGCAGCTTGGCGACAGGGGGCCTAGGCGAGCAGTACTTC
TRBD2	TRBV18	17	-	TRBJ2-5	CASSPPVWTSGSETQYF	TGTGCCAGCTCACCCCCCGTTTGGACTAGCGGGAGTGAGACCCAGTACTTC
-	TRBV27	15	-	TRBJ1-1	CASSLSGRGNTEAFF	TGTGCCAGCAGTTTATCAGGGCGGGGGAACACTGAAGCTTTCTTT
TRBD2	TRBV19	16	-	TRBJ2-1	CASTMTSGLTYNEQFF	TGTGCCAGTACGATGACTAGCGGGCTAACCTACAATGAGCAGTTCTTC
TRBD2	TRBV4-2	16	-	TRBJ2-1	CASSQFPGLEYNEQFF	TGTGCCAGCAGCCAGTTTCCGGGACTAGAATACAATGAGCAGTTCTTC
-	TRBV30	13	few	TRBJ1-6	CAWEAGANSPLHF	TGTGCCTGGGAAGCTGGTGCGAATTCACCCCTCCACTTT
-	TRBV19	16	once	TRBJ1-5	CASSITEFYSNQPQHF	TGTGCCAGTAGTATAACTGAATTTTATAGCAATCAGCCCCAGCATTTT
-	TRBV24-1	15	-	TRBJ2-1	CATSDLGAGHNEQFF	TGTGCCACCAGTGATTTGGGGGCAGGTCATAATGAGCAGTTCTTC
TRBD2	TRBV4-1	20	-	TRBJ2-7	CASSQGQLGRAAGDPYEQYF	TGCGCCAGCAGCCAAGGCCAACTGGGCAGGGCGGCGGGAGACCCCTACGAGCAGTACTTC
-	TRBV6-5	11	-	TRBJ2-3	CASSTWDTQYF	TGTGCCAGCAGTACTTGGGATACGCAGTATTTT
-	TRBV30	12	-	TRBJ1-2	CAWGWGVHGYTF	TGTGCCTGGGGCTGGGGGGTCCATGGCTACACCTTC
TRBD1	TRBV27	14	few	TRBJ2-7	CASSSSGQGHEQYF	TGTGCCAGCAGTTCCTCGGGACAGGGACACGAGCAGTACTTC
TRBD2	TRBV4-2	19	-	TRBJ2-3	CASSQGPVGGRLGTDTQYF	TGTGCCAGCAGCCAAGGCCCTGTGGGCGGGAGGTTGGGCACAGATACGCAGTATTTT
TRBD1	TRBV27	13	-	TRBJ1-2	CASSSGQSRGETF	TGTGCCAGCAGTTCCGGACAGTCCAGGGGGGAGACCTTC
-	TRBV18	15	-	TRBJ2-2	CASSPLTGNTGELFF	TGTGCCAGCTCACCGCTGACAGGGAACACCGGGGAGCTGTTTTTT
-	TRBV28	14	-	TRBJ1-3	CASTWGRTGNTIYF	TGTGCCAGCACCTGGGGCCGGACTGGAAACACCATATATTTT
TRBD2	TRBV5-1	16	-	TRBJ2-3	CASSLPSGRHTDTQYF	TGCGCCAGCAGCTTGCCTAGCGGGAGGCACACAGATACGCAGTATTTT
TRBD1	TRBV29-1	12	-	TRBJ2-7	CSVGDSVYEQYF	TGCAGCGTGGGGGACAGCGTATACGAGCAGTACTTC
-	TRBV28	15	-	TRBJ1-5	CASRQTGYGNQPQHF	TGTGCCAGCAGACAAACAGGGTATGGCAATCAGCCCCAGCATTTT
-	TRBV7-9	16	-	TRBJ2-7	CASSLLGRETSYEQYF	TGTGCCAGCAGCCTATTGGGACGGGAGACCTCCTACGAGCAGTACTTC
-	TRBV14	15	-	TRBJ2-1	CASSQVLGGYNEQFF	TGTGCCAGCAGCCAAGTACTCGGAGGTTACAATGAGCAGTTCTTC
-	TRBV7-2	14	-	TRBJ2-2	CASSSRVVTGELFF	TGTGCCAGCAGCTCCCGTGTAGTTACCGGGGAGCTGTTTTTT
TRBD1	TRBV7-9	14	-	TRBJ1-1	CASSSQGQNTEAFF	TGTGCCAGCAGCTCACAGGGGCAGAACACTGAAGCTTTCTTT
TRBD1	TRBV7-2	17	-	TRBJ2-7	CASSPGSGQRSSYEQYF	TGTGCCAGCAGCCCCGGATCGGGACAGAGGAGCTCCTACGAGCAGTACTTC
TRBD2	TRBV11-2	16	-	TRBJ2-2	CASSLDRWTSSGELFF	TGTGCCAGCAGCTTAGATCGGTGGACTAGCAGCGGGGAGCTGTTTTTT
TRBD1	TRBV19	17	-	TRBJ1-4	CASSSPDRGPTNEKLFF	TGTGCCAGTAGTTCCCCGGACAGGGGGCCGACTAATGAAAAACTGTTTTTT